These T cell receptor beta chains were read from a single sample in a study of T cell changes during pregnancy in multiple sclerosis. TCRdb keeps only in-frame clones here, not all; method: immunoSEQ multiplex PCR. The sample lists approximately 59,000 clones, around nine tenths occurring once. The sample in question was peripheral blood, obtained in the third trimester of pregnancy. The receptors originated from a female donor in good health, enrolled as a control in a pregnancy study. Each CDR3 is given with its conserved first and last residue. A D gene is named only where the DNA matches it firmly. Clone size appears in some rows only: once, few, many, or a class for an expanded clone.

TRBV4-3	.	TRBJ2-3	.	TGCGCCACCCCCAGGAGGGATACGCAGTATTTT	CATPRRDTQYF
TRBV27	TRBD2	TRBJ2-1	.	TGTGCCAGCAGTCTCCTTAGGGAGGGGACTAGCGGGGGATTCTACAATGAGCAGTTCTTC	CASSLLREGTSGGFYNEQFF
TRBV7-2	TRBD2	TRBJ2-5	once	TGTGCCAGCAGATTAGGGACTAGCGGAGAGACCCAGTACTTC	CASRLGTSGETQYF
TRBV6-6	.	TRBJ2-3	once	TGTGCCAGCATCGTGGGGGGAAGCACAGATACGCAGTATTTT	CASIVGGSTDTQYF
TRBV7-3	.	TRBJ1-2	.	TGTGCCAGCAGTTTACGGCGGACGGACACTAACTATGGCTACACCTTC	CASSLRRTDTNYGYTF
TRBV6-1	TRBD1	TRBJ2-7	.	TGTGCCAGCAGTGATCACCGGGACAGGGGACGGTACTTC	CASSDHRDRGRYF
TRBV6-5	.	TRBJ1-2	once	TGTGCCAGCAGTTACCCGGGGGGGGAAGGCAATGGCTACACCTTC	CASSYPGGEGNGYTF
TRBV7-2	.	TRBJ2-7	.	TGTGCCAGCAGCTTAAATGATCCGGGCTACGAGCAGTACTTC	CASSLNDPGYEQYF
TRBV7-2	.	TRBJ2-3	.	TGTGCCAGCAGCTTGCTGGGAGTGAAAAGCACAGATACGCAGTATTTT	CASSLLGVKSTDTQYF
TRBV6-4	.	TRBJ2-1	.	TGTGCCAGCAGTGACTCGAATAACAGGGCAAATGAGCAGTTCTTC	CASSDSNNRANEQFF
TRBV13	.	TRBJ1-1	.	TGTGCCAGTGACCGGGGGGGGCGGCGGAACACTGAAGCTTTCTTT	CASDRGGRRNTEAFF
TRBV5-1	TRBD1	TRBJ2-7	.	TGCGCCAGCACCCTGTGGACAGGGCCGTTTGGCGAGCAGTACTTC	CASTLWTGPFGEQYF
TRBV7-2	.	TRBJ2-1	.	TGTGCCAGCAGCGGAGGGTTGGATGAGCAGTTCTTC	CASSGGLDEQFF
TRBV11-2	.	TRBJ1-6	.	TGTGCCAGCAGCTTAAGACAGGATCGTTCACCCCTCCACTTT	CASSLRQDRSPLHF
TRBV27	TRBD2	TRBJ2-1	once	TGTGCCAGCAGTCCCCGGGGGGGCATCAACAATGAGCAGTTCTTC	CASSPRGGINNEQFF
TRBV28	.	TRBJ2-3	.	TGTGCCAGCAGTGGGGGCCCAGATACGCAGTATTTT	CASSGGPDTQYF
TRBV7-8	TRBD1	TRBJ2-7	.	TGTGCCAGCAGGTTGGCGGGACAGGGTTCGGACGAGCAGTACTTC	CASRLAGQGSDEQYF
TRBV7-8	TRBD2	TRBJ2-1	once	TGTGCCAGCAGCTTAAGGTCAGCCGGGGGGAACAATGAGCAGTTCTTC	CASSLRSAGGNNEQFF
TRBV19	.	TRBJ2-2	.	TGTGCCACCAAAAGGGGGACCAACACCGGGGAGCTGTTTTTT	CATKRGTNTGELFF
TRBV4-1	TRBD2	TRBJ2-3	once	TGCGCCAGCAGCCAAGGACCAGCGGGGGCTGATACGCAGTATTTT	CASSQGPAGADTQYF
TRBV11-2	.	TRBJ1-1	few	TGTGCCAGCAGCGTACTCCAGGTGGGAGCTGAAGCTTTCTTT	CASSVLQVGAEAFF
TRBV19	TRBD2	TRBJ2-1	.	TGTGCCAGTAGGGCTAGCGGGGGGGCCTACAATGAGCAGTTCTTC	CASRASGGAYNEQFF
TRBV11-2	TRBD1	TRBJ2-7	once	TGTGCCAGCAGCTTGCGACTGAGGGGGCTTGCCTACGAGCAGTACTTC	CASSLRLRGLAYEQYF
TRBV4-2	.	TRBJ2-3	.	TGTGCCAGCAGCCAAGATGTTATAGGGAGTGGAGATACGCAGTATTTT	CASSQDVIGSGDTQYF
TRBV6-1	.	TRBJ2-7	.	TGTGCCAGCCGATCAGGGATCTCCTACGAGCAGTACTTC	CASRSGISYEQYF
TRBV28	TRBD1	TRBJ1-2	.	TGTGCCAGCAGTTTGCCAGGGGGCGAAGCCTATGGCTACACCTTC	CASSLPGGEAYGYTF
TRBV7-2	.	TRBJ2-7	.	TGTGCCAGCAGCTTAGAACAAATCTCCTACGAGCAGTACTTC	CASSLEQISYEQYF
TRBV12-5	TRBD1	TRBJ2-3	.	TGTGCTACACAGGGGGCGCGAACAGATACGCAGTATTTT	CATQGARTDTQYF
TRBV25-1	.	TRBJ1-6	.	TGTGCCAGCAGTGTAGCGGGTCTTGGTTCACCCCTCCACTTT	CASSVAGLGSPLHF
TRBV9	TRBD1	TRBJ1-2	few	TGTGCCAGCAGCGCAGGAGGGGGCCTCTATGGCTACACCTTC	CASSAGGGLYGYTF
TRBV4-3	.	TRBJ1-2	.	TGCGCCAGCAGCCCGGCGGGGCTCAACTATGGCTACACCTTC	CASSPAGLNYGYTF
TRBV30	.	TRBJ2-2	once	TGTGCCTGGATCCGGGGTAGAGAAGGGGAGCTGTTTTTT	CAWIRGREGELFF
TRBV5-1	TRBD2	TRBJ2-1	.	TGCGCCAGCAGCGAACAGCGGGGGGGCCGGGAGCAGTTCTTC	CASSEQRGGREQFF
TRBV5-5	.	TRBJ1-2	.	TGTGCCAGCAGCCCCCCACAGGCAGGGCACTATGGCTACACCTTC	CASSPPQAGHYGYTF
TRBV6-6	TRBD1	TRBJ2-7	.	TGTGCCACCGTCCGGACAGGGGCCTACGAGCAGTACTTC	CATVRTGAYEQYF
TRBV2	TRBD2	TRBJ2-3	.	TGTGCCAGCAGTCGGAGCGGGGGAGGAGATACGCAGTATTTT	CASSRSGGGDTQYF
TRBV5-1	TRBD1	TRBJ1-2	few	TGCGCCAGCAGCTCGAACGGACAGGCTACCTATGGCTACACCTTC	CASSSNGQATYGYTF
TRBV15	.	TRBJ1-1	.	TGTGCCACCAGTGGCGATCAGGGGATGAACACTGAAGCTTTCTTT	CATSGDQGMNTEAFF
TRBV7-9	TRBD1	TRBJ2-7	.	TGTGCCAGCAGATTACAGGGGCCTACCTACGAGCAGTACTTC	CASRLQGPTYEQYF
TRBV7-9	.	TRBJ1-6	.	TGTGCCAGCAGCTTACAACTCAGGGATTCACCCCTCCACTTT	CASSLQLRDSPLHF
TRBV7-9	.	TRBJ2-6	.	TGTGCCAGCAGCTCCCACAGGGTTGGTGGGGCCAACGTCCTGACTTTC	CASSSHRVGGANVLTF
TRBV6-1	.	TRBJ2-5	.	TGTGCCAGCAGACCGGGAAACACGTACCAAGAGACCCAGTACTTC	CASRPGNTYQETQYF
TRBV9	TRBD2	TRBJ2-3	.	TGTGCCAGCAGCCCAGGGACTAGCGGGGGCGCTAGCACAGATACGCAGTATTTT	CASSPGTSGGASTDTQYF
TRBV7-3	.	TRBJ2-3	.	TGTGCCAGCAGCTTAAATCGGCGGCAGAGCACAGATACGCAGTATTTT	CASSLNRRQSTDTQYF
TRBV4-3	TRBD2	TRBJ2-7	.	TGCGCCAGCAGCCAAGATATCGGGGGGTCCAACCCCTACGAGCAGTACTTC	CASSQDIGGSNPYEQYF
TRBV5-1	.	TRBJ1-4	.	TGCGCCAGCAGCTTGGCAGGGTCCCTTAATGAAAAACTGTTTTTT	CASSLAGSLNEKLFF
TRBV7-2	TRBD1	TRBJ1-1	.	TGTGCCAGCAGCTCTTGGACAGGGGGAGTCACTGAAGCTTTCTTT	CASSSWTGGVTEAFF
TRBV7-2	TRBD1	TRBJ1-2	.	TGTGCCAGCAGTTCCCGACAGGGGGGTAACTATGGCTACACCTTC	CASSSRQGGNYGYTF
TRBV12-5	.	TRBJ1-1	.	TGTGCTAGTGGTTTGGTGGCAGGGGCCGAAGCTTTCTTT	CASGLVAGAEAFF
TRBV11-1	.	TRBJ1-1	once	TGTGCCAGCAGCCACACAGGGCTTGAAGCTTTCTTT	CASSHTGLEAFF
TRBV25-1	.	TRBJ1-2	.	TGTGCCAGCAGTCCTCCTGGGCGCTACTATGGCTACACCTTC	CASSPPGRYYGYTF
TRBV18	TRBD2	TRBJ2-3	once	TGTGCCAGCTCACCCGGACTAGTCCAGACGGATACGCAGTATTTT	CASSPGLVQTDTQYF
TRBV9	.	TRBJ1-4	.	TGTGCCAGCAGCGTAAGCACCGGGGAGGAAAAACTGTTTTTT	CASSVSTGEEKLFF
TRBV4-1	TRBD1	TRBJ1-4	.	TGCGCCAGCAGCCAAGCTACTGACAGGGATCTGTTTTTT	CASSQATDRDLFF
TRBV19	.	TRBJ1-1	.	TGTGCCAGTAGATTGGGCACAGGGTACCCGAACACTGAAGCTTTCTTT	CASRLGTGYPNTEAFF
TRBV11-2	.	TRBJ1-1	few	TGTGCCAGCACGAGGGGGGGGGAAGCTTTCTTT	CASTRGGEAFF